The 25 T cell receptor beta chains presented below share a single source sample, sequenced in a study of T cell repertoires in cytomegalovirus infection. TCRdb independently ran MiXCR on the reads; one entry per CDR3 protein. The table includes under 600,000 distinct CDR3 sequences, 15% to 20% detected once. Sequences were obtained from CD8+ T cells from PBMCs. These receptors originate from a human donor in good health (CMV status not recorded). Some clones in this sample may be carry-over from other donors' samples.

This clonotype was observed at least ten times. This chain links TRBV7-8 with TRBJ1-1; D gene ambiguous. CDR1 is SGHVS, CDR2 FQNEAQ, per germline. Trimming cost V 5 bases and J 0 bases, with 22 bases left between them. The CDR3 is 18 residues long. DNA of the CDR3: TGTGCCAGCAGCCCAACCCGGACGGAGAGCGTAATGAACACTGAAGCTTTCTTT. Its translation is CASSPTRTESVMNTEAFF.

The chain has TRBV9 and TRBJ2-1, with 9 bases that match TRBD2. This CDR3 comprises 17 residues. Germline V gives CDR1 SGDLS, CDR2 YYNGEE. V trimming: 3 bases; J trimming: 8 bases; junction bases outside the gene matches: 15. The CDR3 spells CASSAGDSGSVGYEQFF. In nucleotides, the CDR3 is TGTGCCAGCAGCGCAGGGGATAGCGGGAGCGTGGGGTATGAGCAGTTCTTC.

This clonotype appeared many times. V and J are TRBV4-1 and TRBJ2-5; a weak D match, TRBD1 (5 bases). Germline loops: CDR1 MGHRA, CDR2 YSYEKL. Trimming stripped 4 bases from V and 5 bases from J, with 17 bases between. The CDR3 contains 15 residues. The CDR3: CASSPTPGFVETQYF. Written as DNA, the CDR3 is TGCGCCAGCAGCCCAACCCCAGGGTTCGTGGAGACCCAGTACTTC.

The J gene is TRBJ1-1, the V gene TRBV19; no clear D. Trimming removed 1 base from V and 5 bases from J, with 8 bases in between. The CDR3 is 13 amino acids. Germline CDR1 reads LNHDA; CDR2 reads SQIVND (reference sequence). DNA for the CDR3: TGTGCCAGTAGTATAGTGTCGAGAACTGAAGCTTTCTTT. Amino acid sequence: CASSIVSRTEAFF.

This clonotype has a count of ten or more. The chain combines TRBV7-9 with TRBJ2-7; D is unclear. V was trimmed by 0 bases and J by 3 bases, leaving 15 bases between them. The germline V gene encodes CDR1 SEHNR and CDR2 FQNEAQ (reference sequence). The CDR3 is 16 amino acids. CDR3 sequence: CASSLASPETLYEQYF. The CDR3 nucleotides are TGTGCCAGCAGCTTAGCTTCTCCAGAAACCCTCTACGAGCAGTACTTC.

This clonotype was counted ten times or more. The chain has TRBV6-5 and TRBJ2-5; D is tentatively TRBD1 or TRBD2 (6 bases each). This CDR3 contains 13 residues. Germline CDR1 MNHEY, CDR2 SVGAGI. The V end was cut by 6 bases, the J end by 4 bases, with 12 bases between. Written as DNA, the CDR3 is TGTGCCAGCAGAAGGGGGGTAGGAGAGACCCAGTACTTC. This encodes CASRRGVGETQYF.

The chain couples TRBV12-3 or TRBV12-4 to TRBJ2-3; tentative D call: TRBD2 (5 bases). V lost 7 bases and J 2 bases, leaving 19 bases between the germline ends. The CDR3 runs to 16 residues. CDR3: CASTVSGQDSTDTQYF. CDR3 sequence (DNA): TGTGCCAGCACCGTATCGGGCCAGGACTCCACAGATACGCAGTATTTT.

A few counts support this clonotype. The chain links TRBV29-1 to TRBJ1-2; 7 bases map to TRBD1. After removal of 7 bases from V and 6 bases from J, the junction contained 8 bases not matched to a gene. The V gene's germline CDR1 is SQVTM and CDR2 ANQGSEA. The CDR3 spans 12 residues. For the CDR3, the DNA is TGCAGCGCCGGGGACAGAAGAGATGGCTACACCTTC. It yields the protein CSAGDRRDGYTF.

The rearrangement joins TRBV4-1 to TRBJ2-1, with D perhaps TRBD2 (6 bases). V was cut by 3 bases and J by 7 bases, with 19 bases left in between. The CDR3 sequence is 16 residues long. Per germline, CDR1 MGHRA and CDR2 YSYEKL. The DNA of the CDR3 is TGCGCCAGCAGCCAGGCCGGGACTCATTTGGAGAATGAGCAGTTCTTC. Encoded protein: CASSQAGTHLENEQFF.

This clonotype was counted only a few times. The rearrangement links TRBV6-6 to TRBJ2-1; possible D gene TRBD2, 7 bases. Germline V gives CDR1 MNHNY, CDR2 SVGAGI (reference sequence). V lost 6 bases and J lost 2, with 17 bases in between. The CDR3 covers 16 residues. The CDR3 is CASRPKGGGPYNEQFF. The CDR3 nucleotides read TGTGCCAGCAGGCCCAAGGGGGGGGGACCCTACAATGAGCAGTTCTTC.

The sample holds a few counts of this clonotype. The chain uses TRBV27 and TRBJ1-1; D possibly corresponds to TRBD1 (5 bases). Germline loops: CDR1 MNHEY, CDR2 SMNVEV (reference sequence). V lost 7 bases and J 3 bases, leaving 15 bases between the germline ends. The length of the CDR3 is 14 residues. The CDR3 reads CASIQEGTYTEAFF. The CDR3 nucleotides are TGTGCCAGCATTCAAGAGGGGACCTACACTGAAGCTTTCTTT.

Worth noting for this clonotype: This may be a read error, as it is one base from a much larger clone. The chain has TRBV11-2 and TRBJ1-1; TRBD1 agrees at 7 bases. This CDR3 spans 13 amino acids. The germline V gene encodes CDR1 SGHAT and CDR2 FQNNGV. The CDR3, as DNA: TGTGCCAGCAGCGCCGGGGACAGCATGCCTCCGGGGTTT. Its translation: CASSAGDSMPPGF.

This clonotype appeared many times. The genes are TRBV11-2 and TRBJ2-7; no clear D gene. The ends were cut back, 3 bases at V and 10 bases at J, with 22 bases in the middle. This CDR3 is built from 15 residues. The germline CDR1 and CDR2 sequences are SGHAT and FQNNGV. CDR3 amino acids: CASSFLGSLDSPQYF. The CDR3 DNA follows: TGTGCCAGCAGCTTCCTAGGGTCTTTAGATTCGCCTCAGTACTTC.

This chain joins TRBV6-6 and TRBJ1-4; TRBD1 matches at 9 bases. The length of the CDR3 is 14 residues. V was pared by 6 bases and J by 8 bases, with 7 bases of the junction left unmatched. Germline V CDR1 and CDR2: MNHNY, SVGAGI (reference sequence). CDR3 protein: CASSPWDRDEKLFF. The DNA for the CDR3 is TGTGCCAGCAGCCCTTGGGACAGGGACGAAAAACTGTTTTTT.

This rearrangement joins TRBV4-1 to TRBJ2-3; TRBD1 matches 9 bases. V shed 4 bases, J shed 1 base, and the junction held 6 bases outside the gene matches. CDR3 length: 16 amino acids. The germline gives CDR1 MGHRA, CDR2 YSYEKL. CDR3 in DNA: TGCGCCAGCAGCCTGGGGGACAGGGTCCGCACAGATACGCAGTATTTT. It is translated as CASSLGDRVRTDTQYF.

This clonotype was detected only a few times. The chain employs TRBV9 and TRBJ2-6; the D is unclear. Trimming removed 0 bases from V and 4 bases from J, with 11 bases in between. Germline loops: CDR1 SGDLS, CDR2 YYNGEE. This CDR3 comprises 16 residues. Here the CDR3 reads CASSVGPVSGANVLTF. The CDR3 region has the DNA TGTGCCAGCAGCGTAGGTCCGGTGTCGGGGGCCAACGTCCTGACTTTC.

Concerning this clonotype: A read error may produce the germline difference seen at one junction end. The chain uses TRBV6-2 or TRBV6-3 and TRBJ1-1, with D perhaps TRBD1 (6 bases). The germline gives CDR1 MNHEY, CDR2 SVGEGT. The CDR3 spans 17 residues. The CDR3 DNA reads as TGTGCCAGAAGTTACTTTTCCGGGACACGGAGGGAGACTGAATCTTTCTTT. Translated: CARSYFSGTRRETESFF.

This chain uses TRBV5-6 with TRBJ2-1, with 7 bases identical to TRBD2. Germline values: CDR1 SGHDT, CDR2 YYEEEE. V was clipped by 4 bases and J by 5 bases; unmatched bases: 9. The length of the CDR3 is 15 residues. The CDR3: CASSRLAVVDNEQFF. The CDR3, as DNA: TGTGCCAGCAGCCGACTAGCAGTTGTTGACAATGAGCAGTTCTTC.

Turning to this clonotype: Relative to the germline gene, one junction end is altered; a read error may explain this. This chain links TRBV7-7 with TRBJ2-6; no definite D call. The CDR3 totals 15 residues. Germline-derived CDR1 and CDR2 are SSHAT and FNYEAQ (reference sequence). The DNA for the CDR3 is TGTGCTAGCAGCTTAGACCACTCTGGGGCCAACGTCCTGACTTTC. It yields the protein CASSLDHSGANVLTF.

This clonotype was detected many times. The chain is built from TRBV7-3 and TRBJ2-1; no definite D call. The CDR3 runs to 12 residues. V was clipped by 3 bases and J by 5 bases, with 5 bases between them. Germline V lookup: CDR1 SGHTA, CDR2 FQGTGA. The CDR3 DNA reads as TGTGCCAGCAGCTTCGGCGACAATGAGCAGTTCTTC. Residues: CASSFGDNEQFF.

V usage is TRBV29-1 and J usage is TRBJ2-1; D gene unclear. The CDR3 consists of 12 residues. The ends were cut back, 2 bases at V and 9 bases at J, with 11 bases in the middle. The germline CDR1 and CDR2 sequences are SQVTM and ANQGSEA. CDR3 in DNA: TGCAGCGTTGAACGAGTCGTGTCTGAGCAGTTCTTC. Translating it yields CSVERVVSEQFF.

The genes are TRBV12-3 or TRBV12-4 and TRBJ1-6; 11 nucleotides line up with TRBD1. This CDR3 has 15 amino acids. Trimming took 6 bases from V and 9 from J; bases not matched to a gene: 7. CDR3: CASSSGTGGSSPLHF. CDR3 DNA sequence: TGTGCCAGCAGCTCTGGGACAGGGGGTAGTTCACCCCTCCACTTT.

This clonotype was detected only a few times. The CDR3 nucleotides read TGTGCCAGCAGCGTGAGTGGAGCGGGGGAGGATGAGCAGTTCTTC. Encoded protein: CASSVSGAGEDEQFF. V and J are TRBV9 and TRBJ2-1, with 8 bases that match TRBD2. The CDR3 extends over 15 amino acids. Germline CDR1 SGDLS, CDR2 YYNGEE. V lost 2 bases, J lost 8 bases, and 9 bases stayed unmatched.

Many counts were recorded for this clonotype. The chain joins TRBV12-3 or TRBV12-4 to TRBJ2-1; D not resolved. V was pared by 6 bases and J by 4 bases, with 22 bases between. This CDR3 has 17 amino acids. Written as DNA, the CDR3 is TGTGCCAGCAGCTCCGCGATATATAGACTGGGGTACAATGAGCAGTTCTTC. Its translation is CASSSAIYRLGYNEQFF.

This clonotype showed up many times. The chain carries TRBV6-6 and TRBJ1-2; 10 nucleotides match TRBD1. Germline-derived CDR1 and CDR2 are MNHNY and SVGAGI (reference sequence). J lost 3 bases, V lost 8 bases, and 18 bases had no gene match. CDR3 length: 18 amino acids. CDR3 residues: CASWGMGTGVPVDYGYTF. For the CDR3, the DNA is TGTGCCAGCTGGGGGATGGGGACAGGGGTACCCGTGGACTATGGCTACACCTTC.